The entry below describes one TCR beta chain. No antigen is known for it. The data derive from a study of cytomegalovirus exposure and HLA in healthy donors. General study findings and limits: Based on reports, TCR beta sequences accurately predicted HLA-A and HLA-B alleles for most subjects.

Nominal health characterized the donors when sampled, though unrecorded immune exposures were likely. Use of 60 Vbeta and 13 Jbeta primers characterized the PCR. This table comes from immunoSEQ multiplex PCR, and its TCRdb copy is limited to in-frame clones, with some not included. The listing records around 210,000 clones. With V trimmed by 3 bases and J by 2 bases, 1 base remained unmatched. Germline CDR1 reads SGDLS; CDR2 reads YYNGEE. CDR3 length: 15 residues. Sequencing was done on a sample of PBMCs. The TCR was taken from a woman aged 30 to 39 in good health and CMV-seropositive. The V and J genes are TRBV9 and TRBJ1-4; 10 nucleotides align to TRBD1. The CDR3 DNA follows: TGTGCCAGCAGCGGACAGGGGGCGACTAATGAAAAACTGTTTTTT. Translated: CASSGQGATNEKLFF.